The clone carrying this TCR beta chain was picked up a small number of times. Only in-frame clones appear in the TCRdb table, and some are missing; sequencing was by immunoSEQ multiplex PCR. The data show about 260,000 clones, around nine tenths seen once. This record belongs to a study of blood T cell repertoires in COVID-19. Study-level information: COVID-19 samples collected from the United States, Italy and Spain covered acute and convalescent phases. From T cells, B-cell-depleted T cells, or PBMCs came the material, which was cDNA or gDNA.

The CDR3 runs 13 residues. Germline CDR1 is SGDLS and CDR2 is YYNGEE. The germline V and J ends were trimmed by 1 base and 3 bases, with 8 bases remaining between them. Sequencing used peripheral blood. The receptor was isolated from a woman in her 30s with COVID-19, enrolled during active disease. J is TRBJ2-7 and V is TRBV9; D gene uncertain. CDR3 sequence (DNA): TGTGCCAGCAGCGTAAATACTTTCTACGAGCAGTACTTC. This translates into CASSVNTFYEQYF.